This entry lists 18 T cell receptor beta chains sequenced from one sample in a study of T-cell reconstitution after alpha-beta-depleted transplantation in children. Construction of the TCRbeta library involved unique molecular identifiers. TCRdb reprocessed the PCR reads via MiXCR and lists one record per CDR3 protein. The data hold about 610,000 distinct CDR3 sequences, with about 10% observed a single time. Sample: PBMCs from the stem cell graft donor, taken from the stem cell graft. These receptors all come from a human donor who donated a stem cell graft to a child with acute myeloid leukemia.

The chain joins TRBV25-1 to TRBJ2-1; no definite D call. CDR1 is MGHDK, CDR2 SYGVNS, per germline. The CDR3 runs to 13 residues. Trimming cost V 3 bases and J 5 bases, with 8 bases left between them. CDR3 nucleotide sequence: TGTGCCAGCAGTGATCTTTTCCACAATGAGCAGTTCTTC. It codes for CASSDLFHNEQFF.

The CDR3 DNA sequence: TGTGCCAGCACCCTGGGACAGGGGATAGCTAATGAGCAGTTCTTC. Encoded protein: CASTLGQGIANEQFF. The J gene is TRBJ2-1, the V gene TRBV6-2 or TRBV6-3; TRBD1 aligns across 10 bases. Germline CDR1 reads MNHEY; CDR2 reads SVGEGT. The trim removed 7 bases at V and 7 bases at J, leaving 10 bases unmatched. CDR3 length equals 15 residues.

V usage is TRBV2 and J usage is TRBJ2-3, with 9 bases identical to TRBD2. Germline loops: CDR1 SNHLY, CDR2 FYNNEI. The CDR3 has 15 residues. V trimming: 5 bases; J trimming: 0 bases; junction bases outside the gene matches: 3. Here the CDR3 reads CASSPSGDSTDTQYF. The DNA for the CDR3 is TGTGCCAGCAGTCCTAGCGGGGACAGCACAGATACGCAGTATTTT.

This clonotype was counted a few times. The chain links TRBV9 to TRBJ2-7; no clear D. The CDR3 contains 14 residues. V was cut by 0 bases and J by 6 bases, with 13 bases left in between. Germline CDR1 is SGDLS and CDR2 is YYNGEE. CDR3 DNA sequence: TGTGCCAGCAGCGTAGGTCCCCAAGGCGGCGAGCAGTACTTC. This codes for CASSVGPQGGEQYF. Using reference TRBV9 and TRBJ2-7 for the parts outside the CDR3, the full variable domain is DSGVTQTPKHLITATGQRVTLRCSPRSGDLSVYWYQQSLDQGLQFLIQYYNGEERAKGNILERFSAQQFPDLHSELNLSSLELGDSALYFCASSVGPQGGEQYFGPGTRLTVT.

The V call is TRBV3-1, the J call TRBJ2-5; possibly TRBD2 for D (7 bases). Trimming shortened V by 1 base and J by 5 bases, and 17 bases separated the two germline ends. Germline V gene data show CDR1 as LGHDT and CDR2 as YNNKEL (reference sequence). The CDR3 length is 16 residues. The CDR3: CASSQGGRERLETQYF. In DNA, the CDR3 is TGTGCCAGCAGCCAAGGGGGGCGGGAGCGCCTGGAGACCCAGTACTTC.

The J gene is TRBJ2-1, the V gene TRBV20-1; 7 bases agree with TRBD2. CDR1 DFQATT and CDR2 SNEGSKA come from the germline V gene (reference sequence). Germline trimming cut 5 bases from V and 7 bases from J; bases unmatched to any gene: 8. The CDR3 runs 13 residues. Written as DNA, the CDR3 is TGCAGTGCTTCGGGGAGGGCCATGAATGAGCAGTTCTTC. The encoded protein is CSASGRAMNEQFF.

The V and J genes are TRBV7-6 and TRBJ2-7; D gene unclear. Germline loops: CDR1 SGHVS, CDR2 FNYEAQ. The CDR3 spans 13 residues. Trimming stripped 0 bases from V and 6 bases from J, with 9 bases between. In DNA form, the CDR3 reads TGTGCCAGCAGCTTAGCGGACCGGGCCGAGCAGTACTTC. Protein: CASSLADRAEQYF.

The DNA of the CDR3 is TGTGCCTGGAGCTTCAACACCGGGGAGCTGTTTTTT. It codes for CAWSFNTGELFF. The gene calls are TRBV30 and TRBJ2-2; D is ambiguous. The CDR3 length is 12 residues. CDR1 is GTSNPN and CDR2 is SVGIG in the germline V gene (reference sequence). Trimming shortened V by 3 bases and J by 2 bases, and 4 bases separated the two germline ends.

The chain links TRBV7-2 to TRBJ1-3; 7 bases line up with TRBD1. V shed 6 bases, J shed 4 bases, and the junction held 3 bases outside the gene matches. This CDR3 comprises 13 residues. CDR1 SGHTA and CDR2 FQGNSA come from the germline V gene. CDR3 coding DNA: TGTGCCAGCAGGACAGGGTTAGGAAACACCATATATTTT. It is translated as CASRTGLGNTIYF.

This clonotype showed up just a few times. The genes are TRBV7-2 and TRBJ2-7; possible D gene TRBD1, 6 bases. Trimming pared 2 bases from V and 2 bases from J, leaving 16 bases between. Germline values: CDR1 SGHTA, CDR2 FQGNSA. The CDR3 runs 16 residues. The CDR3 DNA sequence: TGTGCCAGCAGCTTAATTCCCCAGGGGTCTACCTACGAGCAGTACTTC. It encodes CASSLIPQGSTYEQYF.

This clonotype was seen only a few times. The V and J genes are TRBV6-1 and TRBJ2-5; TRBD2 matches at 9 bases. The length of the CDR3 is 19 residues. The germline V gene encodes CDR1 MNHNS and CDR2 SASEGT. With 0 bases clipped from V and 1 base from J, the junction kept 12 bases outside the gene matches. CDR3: CASSEALQGSGGRQETQYF. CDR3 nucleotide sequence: TGTGCCAGCAGTGAAGCGCTTCAGGGTAGCGGGGGACGCCAAGAGACCCAGTACTTC.

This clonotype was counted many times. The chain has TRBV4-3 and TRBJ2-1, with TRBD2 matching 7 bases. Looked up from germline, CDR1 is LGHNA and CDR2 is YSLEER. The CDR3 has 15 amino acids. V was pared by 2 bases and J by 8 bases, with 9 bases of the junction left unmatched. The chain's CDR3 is CASSQSQRGRHEQFF. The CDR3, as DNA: TGCGCCAGCAGCCAATCTCAGCGCGGGAGACATGAGCAGTTCTTC.

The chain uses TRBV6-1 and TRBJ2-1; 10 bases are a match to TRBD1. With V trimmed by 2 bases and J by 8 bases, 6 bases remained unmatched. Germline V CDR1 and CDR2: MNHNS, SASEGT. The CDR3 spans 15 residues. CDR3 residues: CASSESTGGVHEQFF. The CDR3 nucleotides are TGTGCCAGCAGTGAATCGACAGGGGGCGTTCATGAGCAGTTCTTC.

Written as DNA, the CDR3 is TGTGCCAGCAGCGCAGCGGGACTGAACACCGGGGAGCTGTTTTTT. Amino acid sequence: CASSAAGLNTGELFF. The chain recombines TRBV7-3 with TRBJ2-2; TRBD2 matches 7 bases. The germline CDR1 and CDR2 sequences are SGHTA and FQGTGA. Germline trimming cut 5 bases from V and 1 base from J; bases unmatched to any gene: 4. The CDR3 is 15 residues long.

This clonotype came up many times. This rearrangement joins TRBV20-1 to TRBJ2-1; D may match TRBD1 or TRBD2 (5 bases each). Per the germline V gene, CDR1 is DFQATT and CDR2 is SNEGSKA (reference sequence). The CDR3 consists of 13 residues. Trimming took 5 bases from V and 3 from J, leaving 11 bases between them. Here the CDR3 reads CSAGGDFYNEQFF. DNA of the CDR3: TGCAGTGCTGGGGGTGACTTCTACAATGAGCAGTTCTTC.

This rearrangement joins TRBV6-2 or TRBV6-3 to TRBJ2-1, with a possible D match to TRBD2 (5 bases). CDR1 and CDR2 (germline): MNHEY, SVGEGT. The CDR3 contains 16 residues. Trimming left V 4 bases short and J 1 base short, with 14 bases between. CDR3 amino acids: CASSSDGGPSYNEQFF. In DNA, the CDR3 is TGTGCCAGCAGTTCAGATGGCGGGCCATCCTACAATGAGCAGTTCTTC.

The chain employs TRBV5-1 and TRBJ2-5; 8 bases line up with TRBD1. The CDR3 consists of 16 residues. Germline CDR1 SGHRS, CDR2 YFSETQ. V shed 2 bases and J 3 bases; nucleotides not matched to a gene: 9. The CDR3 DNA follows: TGCGCCAGCAGCTTCACGACAGGGGTCTATGAAGAGACCCAGTACTTC. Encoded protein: CASSFTTGVYEETQYF.

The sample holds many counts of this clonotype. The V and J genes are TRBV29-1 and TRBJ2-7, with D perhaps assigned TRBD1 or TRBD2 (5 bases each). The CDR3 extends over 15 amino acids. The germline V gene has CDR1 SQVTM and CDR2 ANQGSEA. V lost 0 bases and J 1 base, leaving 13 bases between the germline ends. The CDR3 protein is CSVEEPGTVSYEQYF. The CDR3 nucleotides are TGCAGCGTTGAAGAGCCCGGGACGGTTTCCTACGAGCAGTACTTC.